This section outlines one TCR beta chain sequence together with its context. The antigen remains undetermined. The data stem from a study of shared clonotypes between healthy human individuals. Study conclusions and caveats: Non-shared clonotypes had lower generation probabilities than clonotypes shared by all four sorted-subset donors.

Splitting of CD4+ cells produced CD45RA+ naive and CD45RA-negative memory subsets. Trimming at V came to 1 base and at J to 5 bases, leaving 10 bases not matched to a gene. Germline V gene sequence: CDR1 SQVTM, CDR2 ANQGSEA. The CDR3 sequence is 15 residues long. The authors' processing: Filtering differed since immunoSEQ provided only junctions, with no quality scores. Clones were sequenced by immunoSEQ multiplex PCR, and TCRdb holds only the in-frame ones, with some missing. The V and J calls and the clone size are those of that table, but D and trimming were determined from the DNA. This table has around 980,000 clones, approximately 78% appearing once.

The rearrangement uses TRBV29-1 and TRBJ1-1, with 7 bases matching TRBD1. The sequence came from a man aged 18 to 30 in good health. Some clones in this sample may be carry-over from other donors' samples. The sample comprised memory CD4+ T cells from PBMCs. Indicated subset: CD45RA-negative fraction. CDR3 coding DNA: TGCAGCGTTGAAGTCCCCGGGACAGAGCGGACTGAAGCTTTCTTT. Translation gives CSVEVPGTERTEAFF.